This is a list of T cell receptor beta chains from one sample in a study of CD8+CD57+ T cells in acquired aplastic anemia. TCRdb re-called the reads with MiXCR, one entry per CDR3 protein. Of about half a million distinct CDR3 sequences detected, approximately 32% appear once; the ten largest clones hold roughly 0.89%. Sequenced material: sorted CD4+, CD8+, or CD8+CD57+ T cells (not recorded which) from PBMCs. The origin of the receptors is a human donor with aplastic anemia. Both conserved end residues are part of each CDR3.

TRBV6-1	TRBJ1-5	CASRQGGEPQHF
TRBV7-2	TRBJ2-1	CASSLARDREQFF
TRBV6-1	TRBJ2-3	CASSEQRGTDTQYF
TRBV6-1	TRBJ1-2	CASMVGGRDYGYTF
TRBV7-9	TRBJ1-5	CASSPDQGGNQPQHF
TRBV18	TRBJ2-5	CASSPLGKKETQYF
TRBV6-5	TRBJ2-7	CASRQTSATYEQYF
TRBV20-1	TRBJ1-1	CSAGWDRGAVANTEAFF
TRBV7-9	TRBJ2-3	CASSLGRAAQYF
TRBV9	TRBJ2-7	CASSVTGYGEQYF
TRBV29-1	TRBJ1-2	CSVSGFYSGYTF
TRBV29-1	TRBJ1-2	CSVEWGVGGYTF
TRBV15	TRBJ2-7	CATSRDKRDEQYF
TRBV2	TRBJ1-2	CASSGEQGQINGYTF
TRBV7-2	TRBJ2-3	CASSFRGF
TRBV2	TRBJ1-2	CASSEGFYGYTF
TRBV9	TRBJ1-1	CASSSGQGNTEAFF
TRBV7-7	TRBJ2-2	CASSPDRIFTGELFF
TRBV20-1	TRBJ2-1	CSATLSGEGLGGDEQFF
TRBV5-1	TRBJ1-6	CASSRQGANSPLHF
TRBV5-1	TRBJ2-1	CASSLAAGNYNEQFF
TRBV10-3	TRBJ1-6	CAIQEQGTSPLHF
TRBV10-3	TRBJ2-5	CAISEGTGGQETQYF
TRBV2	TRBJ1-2	CAPGSSYGYTF
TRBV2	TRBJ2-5	CASSWGGTLQETQYF
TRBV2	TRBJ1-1	CASSTGTGLEAFF
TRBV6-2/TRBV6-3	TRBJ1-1	CASNIGTGGTEAFF
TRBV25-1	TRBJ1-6	CASSDTGSYNSPLHF
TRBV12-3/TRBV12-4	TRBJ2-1	CASSRSPRNEQFF
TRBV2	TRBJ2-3	CASMSSGRDTQYF
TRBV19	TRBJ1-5	CASSSPGRNSNQPQHF
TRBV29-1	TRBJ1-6	CSVGVVGSPLHF
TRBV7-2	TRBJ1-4	CASSLVPGEKLFF
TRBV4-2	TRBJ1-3	CASSGAGPRNGNTIYF
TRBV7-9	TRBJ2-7	CASSLAGVGEQYF